This TCR beta chain was documented in a study of T cells in Graves' hyperthyroidism and ophthalmopathy. RNA transcripts provided the source from which TCR beta CDR3 regions were amplified. HTBI primers were used for first-round RT-PCR of the TCR CDR3. TCRdb itself ran the multiplex PCR reads through MiXCR, one entry per CDR3 protein. The sample lists about 290,000 distinct CDR3 sequences; roughly an eighth were seen once. The material sequenced was blood. The receptor's source is a middle-aged woman with Graves' hyperthyroidism.

The CDR3 DNA sequence: TGCAGTGCCGGGTGGGGGGACGTTTACAATGAGCAGTTCTTC. As protein: CSAGWGDVYNEQFF. The V gene is TRBV20-1, the J gene TRBJ2-1; D perhaps matches TRBD2 (6 bases). V lost 6 bases and J 4 bases, leaving 16 bases between the germline ends. Germline CDR1 is DFQATT and CDR2 is SNEGSKA (reference sequence). CDR3 size: 14 residues.